The entry below describes one T cell receptor (beta chain). The target antigen is unknown. This sample is part of a study of blood T cells in healthy people across ages. Study-wide results and limits: Researchers judged that diversity estimates from one million T cells fell short of true values.

Next came a second PCR, run for about 6 to 12 cycles, which used a sample-barcoded 5' primer along with a J-beta primer mix. TCRdb redid the calling of the 5' RACE reads with MiXCR, one entry per CDR3 protein. Of hundreds of thousands of distinct CDR3 sequences in the sample, 27% were seen once. Sample donors were healthy Caucasian individuals that came from Russia, aged roughly 6 to 90. Samples had at least 6.5 million PBMCs isolated from them. The CDR3 totals 12 residues. CDR1 and CDR2 (germline): WNHNN, SYGVQD (reference sequence). The germline V and J ends were trimmed by 7 bases and 3 bases, with 10 bases remaining between them. In addition, the sample was reused for a study of T cells of mothers and their children.

The sample consisted of blood. The sequence was obtained from a boy aged 2 to 10 in good health. The J gene is TRBJ2-7, the V gene TRBV10-1; D is unresolved. The CDR3 DNA reads TGCGCCAGCAATAAGCGCCGCTACGAGCAGTACTTC. Translating it yields CASNKRRYEQYF.